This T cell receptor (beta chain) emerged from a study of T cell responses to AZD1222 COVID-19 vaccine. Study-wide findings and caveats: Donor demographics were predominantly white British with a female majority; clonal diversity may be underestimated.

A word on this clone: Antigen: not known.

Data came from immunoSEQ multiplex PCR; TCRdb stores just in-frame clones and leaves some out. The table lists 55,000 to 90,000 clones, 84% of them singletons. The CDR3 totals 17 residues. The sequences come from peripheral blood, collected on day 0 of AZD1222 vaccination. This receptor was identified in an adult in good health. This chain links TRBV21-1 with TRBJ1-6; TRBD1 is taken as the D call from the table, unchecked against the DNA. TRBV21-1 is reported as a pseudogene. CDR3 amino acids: CASSTRTGRPYNSPLHF. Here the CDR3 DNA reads TGTGCCAGCAGCACTCGGACAGGGAGACCCTATAATTCACCCCTCCACTTT.